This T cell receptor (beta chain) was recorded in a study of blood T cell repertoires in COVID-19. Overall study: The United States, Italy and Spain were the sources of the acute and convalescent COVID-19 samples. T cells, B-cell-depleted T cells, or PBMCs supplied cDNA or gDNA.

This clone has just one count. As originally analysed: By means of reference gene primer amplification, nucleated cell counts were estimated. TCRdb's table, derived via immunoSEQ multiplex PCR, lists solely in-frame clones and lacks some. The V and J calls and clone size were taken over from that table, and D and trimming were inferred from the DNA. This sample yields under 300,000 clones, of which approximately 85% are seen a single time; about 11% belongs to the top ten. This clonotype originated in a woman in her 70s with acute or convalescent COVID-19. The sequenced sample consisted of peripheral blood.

The CDR3 nucleotides read TGTGCCAGCAGTGAAAGGGGGACTAACTATGGCTACACCTTC. Amino acid sequence: CASSERGTNYGYTF. The rearrangement joins TRBV2 to TRBJ1-2, with D possibly TRBD1 on 6 matching bases. Germline lookup yields CDR1 SNHLY and CDR2 FYNNEI. CDR3 length equals 14 residues. V was clipped by 2 bases and J by 0 bases, with 7 bases between them.